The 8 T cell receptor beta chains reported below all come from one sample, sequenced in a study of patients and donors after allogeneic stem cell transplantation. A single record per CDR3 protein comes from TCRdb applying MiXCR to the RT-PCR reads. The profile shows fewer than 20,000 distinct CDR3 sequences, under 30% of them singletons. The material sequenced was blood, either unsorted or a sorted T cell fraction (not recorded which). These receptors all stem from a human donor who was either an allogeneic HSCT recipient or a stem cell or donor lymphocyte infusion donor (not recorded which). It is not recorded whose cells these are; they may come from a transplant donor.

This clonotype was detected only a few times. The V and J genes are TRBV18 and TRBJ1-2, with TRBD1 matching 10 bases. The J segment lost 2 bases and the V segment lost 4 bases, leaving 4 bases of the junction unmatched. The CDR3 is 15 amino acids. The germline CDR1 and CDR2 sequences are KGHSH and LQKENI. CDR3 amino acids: CASSLAGQGNYGYTF. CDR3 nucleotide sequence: TGTGCCAGCTCACTAGCGGGACAGGGGAACTATGGCTACACCTTC.

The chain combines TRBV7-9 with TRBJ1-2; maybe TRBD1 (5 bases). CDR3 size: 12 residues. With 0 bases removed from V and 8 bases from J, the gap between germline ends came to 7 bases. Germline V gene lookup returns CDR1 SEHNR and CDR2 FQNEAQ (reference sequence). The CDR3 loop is CASSLAGAGYTF. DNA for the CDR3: TGTGCCAGCAGCTTAGCAGGGGCGGGCTACACCTTC.

The CDR3 region is CASGLAQVGTQYF. CDR3 in DNA: TGTGCTAGTGGTTTGGCACAGGTGGGGACCCAGTACTTC. This rearrangement joins TRBV12-5 to TRBJ2-5; perhaps TRBD1 as D (5 bases). CDR3 length: 13 residues. CDR1 is LGHNT, CDR2 FRNRAP, per germline. Trimming shortened V by 1 base and J by 7 bases, and 10 bases separated the two germline ends. Using reference TRBV12-5 and TRBJ2-5 for the parts outside the CDR3, the full variable domain is DARVTQTPRHKVTEMGQEVTMRCQPILGHNTVFWYRQTMMQGLELLAYFRNRAPLDDSGMPKDRFSAEMPDATLATLKIQPSEPRDSAVYFCASGLAQVGTQYFGPGTRLLVL.

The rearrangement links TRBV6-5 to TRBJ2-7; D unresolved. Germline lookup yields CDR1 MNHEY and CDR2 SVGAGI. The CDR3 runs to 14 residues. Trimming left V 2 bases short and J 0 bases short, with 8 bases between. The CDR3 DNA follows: TGTGCCAGCAGTTACGAGGACGGCTCCTACGAGCAGTACTTC. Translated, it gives CASSYEDGSYEQYF.

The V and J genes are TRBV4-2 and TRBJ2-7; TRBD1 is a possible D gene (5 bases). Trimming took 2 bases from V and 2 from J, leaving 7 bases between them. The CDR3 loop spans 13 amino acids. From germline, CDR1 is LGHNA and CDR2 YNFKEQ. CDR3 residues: CASSQQGPYEQYF. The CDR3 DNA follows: TGTGCCAGCAGCCAACAGGGTCCCTACGAGCAGTACTTC.

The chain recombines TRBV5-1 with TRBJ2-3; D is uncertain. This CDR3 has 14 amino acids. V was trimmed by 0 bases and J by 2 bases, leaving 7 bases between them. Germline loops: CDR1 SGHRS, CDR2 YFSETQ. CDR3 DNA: TGCGCCAGCAGCTTGGAGACCCTCACAGATACGCAGTATTTT. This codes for CASSLETLTDTQYF.

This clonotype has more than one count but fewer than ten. DNA for the CDR3: TGCAGTGCTAGTCTCGACAGGGTCGGGCAGCCCCAGCATTTT. Translated: CSASLDRVGQPQHF. The chain is built from TRBV20-1 and TRBJ1-5, with 7 bases aligning to TRBD1. The CDR3 consists of 14 residues. Per germline, CDR1 DFQATT and CDR2 SNEGSKA (reference sequence). With 3 bases clipped from V and 7 bases from J, the junction kept 9 bases outside the gene matches.

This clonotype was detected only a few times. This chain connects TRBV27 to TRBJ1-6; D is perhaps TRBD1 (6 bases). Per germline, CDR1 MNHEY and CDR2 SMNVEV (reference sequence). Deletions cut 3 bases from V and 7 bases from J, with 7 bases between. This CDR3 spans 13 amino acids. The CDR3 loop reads CASSLQGNSPLHF. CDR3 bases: TGTGCCAGCAGTTTGCAGGGGAATTCACCCCTCCACTTT.